These 7 T cell receptor beta chains originate from one sample sequenced in a study of blood T cell repertoires in COVID-19 (dated by TCRdb to the early 2020s). Receptors were amplified or captured by the immunoSEQ multiplex PCR assay. TCRdb limited this immuneACCESS table to in-frame rearrangements with V and J called. A share of clones is missing; checked studies link under half to unresolved V genes, and the rest is unexplained. This sample holds roughly 150,000 clones; 82% were observed only once. Of the sample, roughly 15% falls within the top ten clones. Source material: peripheral blood. The source of these receptors is a human donor with acute or convalescent COVID-19. The donor label of this sample is uncertain.

The gene calls are TRBV2 and TRBJ2-7, with D tentatively TRBD1 (6 bases). Germline loops: CDR1 SNHLY, CDR2 FYNNEI. Trimming shortened V by 6 bases and J by 3 bases, and 12 bases separated the two germline ends. This CDR3 is 13 amino acids long. As DNA, the CDR3 is TGTGCCAGCAGACAGGGCCCGGGCTACGAGCAGTACTTC. Protein product: CASRQGPGYEQYF.

The chain joins TRBV9 to TRBJ1-1; TRBD1 is a possible D gene (5 bases). This CDR3 is built from 12 residues. Germline assignment: CDR1 SGDLS and CDR2 YYNGEE. V was cut by 3 bases and J by 7 bases, with 10 bases left in between. CDR3 region: CASSGRGFEAFF. For the CDR3, the DNA is TGTGCCAGCAGCGGTAGGGGTTTTGAAGCTTTCTTT.

V and J are TRBV20-1 and TRBJ1-3; 7 nucleotides line up with TRBD1. The germline V gene encodes CDR1 DFQATT and CDR2 SNEGSKA (reference sequence). The V segment lost 3 bases and the J segment 0 bases; nucleotides outside the gene matches: 8. The CDR3 extends over 16 amino acids. CDR3 in DNA: TGCAGTGCTAGTAGGGACAGTCTAACCTCTGGAAACACCATATATTTT. Protein sequence: CSASRDSLTSGNTIYF.

J is TRBJ2-6 and V is TRBV5-1; D not resolved. Germline V lookup: CDR1 SGHRS, CDR2 YFSETQ. The V gene lost 0 bases and the J gene lost 4 bases, with 8 bases spanning the gap. There are 15 residues in the CDR3. In nucleotides, the CDR3 is TGCGCCAGCAGCTTGGACGGTCCCGGGGCCAACGTCCTGACTTTC. Translated, it gives CASSLDGPGANVLTF.

This clone was recorded a few times. The V gene is TRBV15, the J gene TRBJ2-2; 7 nucleotides align to TRBD1. The CDR3 length is 13 residues. Germline assignment: CDR1 LNHNV and CDR2 YYDKDF (reference sequence). V lost 3 bases to trimming and J lost 5 bases; unmatched junction nucleotides: 0. The CDR3 sequence is CATSRTGTGELFF. The CDR3 bases are TGTGCCACCAGCAGGACAGGGACCGGGGAGCTGTTTTTT. Full variable domain (missing parts from reference TRBV15 and TRBJ2-2): DAMVIQNPRYQVTQFGKPVTLSCSQTLNHNVMYWYQQKSSQAPKLLFHYYDKDFNNEADTPDNFQSRRPNTSFCFLDIRSPGLGDTAMYLCATSRTGTGELFFGEGSRLTVL.

The V gene is TRBV19, the J gene TRBJ2-7, with TRBD1 identical over 7 bases. Per the germline V gene, CDR1 is LNHDA and CDR2 is SQIVND (reference sequence). The junction had 10 bases not matched to a gene; V was cut back by 8 bases and J by 3 bases. The CDR3 is 14 amino acids. This CDR3 is CASVTGTVFYEQYF. The CDR3 region has the DNA TGTGCCAGTGTAACCGGGACAGTTTTCTACGAGCAGTACTTC.

The V gene is TRBV7-2, the J gene TRBJ1-1, with D possibly being TRBD1 (6 bases). Germline V gene lookup returns CDR1 SGHTA and CDR2 FQGNSA. Trimming left V 6 bases short and J 1 base short, with 12 bases between. CDR3 length equals 14 residues. The CDR3, as DNA: TGTGCCAGCAGTCGTACAGGGAGGAACACTGAAGCTTTCTTT. It is translated as CASSRTGRNTEAFF.